These T cell receptor beta chains were read from a single sample in a study of blood T cell repertoires in COVID-19. Generated by immunoSEQ multiplex PCR, the TCRdb table keeps only in-frame clones and is missing some. Of 350,000 to 500,000 clones detected, roughly 89% appear once; the ten largest clones hold 0.65% to 1%. The sample was peripheral blood. Receptors originate from a man aged 18 to 30 with COVID-19, enrolled during active disease. Each CDR3 is given without its conserved first and last residue.

v_gene: TRBV5-5
j_gene: TRBJ2-7
CDR3aa: ASSLGPGSNYEQY

v_gene: TRBV6-5
j_gene: TRBJ1-5
CDR3aa: ASGQGEQPQH

v_gene: TRBV5-1
j_gene: TRBJ1-1
CDR3aa: ASSLGTGATGVEAF

v_gene: TRBV5-1
j_gene: TRBJ2-1
CDR3aa: ASSLGLAGDEQF

v_gene: TRBV27
j_gene: TRBJ1-3
CDR3aa: ASRGRHGNTIY

v_gene: TRBV6-5
j_gene: TRBJ1-5
CDR3aa: ASSGTGNQPQH

v_gene: TRBV18
j_gene: TRBJ1-1
CDR3aa: ASWPDMNTEAF

v_gene: TRBV7-8
j_gene: TRBJ1-1
CDR3aa: ASSLIVGNTEAF

v_gene: TRBV21-1
j_gene: TRBJ1-2
CDR3aa: ASSKPWVREGYT

v_gene: TRBV7-8
j_gene: TRBJ2-2
CDR3aa: ASSLPSGAFTGELF

v_gene: TRBV2
j_gene: TRBJ1-5
CDR3aa: ASSLQGHSNQPQH

v_gene: TRBV5-1
j_gene: TRBJ2-3
CDR3aa: ASSGGAGGDTQY

v_gene: TRBV24-1
j_gene: TRBJ2-7
CDR3aa: ATSESGTGGRNEQY

v_gene: TRBV5-1
j_gene: TRBJ2-1
CDR3aa: ASSWLRAGLSSYNEQF

v_gene: TRBV5-4
j_gene: TRBJ2-7
CDR3aa: ASSLVARVCCEQY

v_gene: TRBV7-2
j_gene: TRBJ2-1
CDR3aa: ASSIQRDRRNNEQF

v_gene: TRBV7-2
j_gene: TRBJ1-1
CDR3aa: ASSLVRDRVVGTEAF